This TCR beta chain was identified during a study of blood T cell repertoires in COVID-19. On the study more broadly: Whether acute or convalescent, the COVID-19 samples came from the United States, Italy and Spain. T cells, B-cell-depleted T cells, or PBMCs provided the cDNA or gDNA that served as material.

The protocol was immunoSEQ multiplex PCR, while the TCRdb copy is restricted to in-frame clones and leaves out a portion. The data contain about 200,000 clones, approximately 87% of them singletons. This CDR3 has 15 amino acids. Between the trimmed V and J ends, which lost 1 base and 2 bases, there was a span of 10 bases. Germline lookup yields CDR1 KGHSH and CDR2 LQKENI. The TCR comes from a woman in her sixties or seventies with acute or convalescent COVID-19. The V call is TRBV18, the J call TRBJ2-3; a weak D match, TRBD2 (5 bases). Sequenced input: peripheral blood. The CDR3 here is CASSPRGLNTDTQYF. The CDR3 DNA sequence: TGTGCCAGCTCACCACGAGGGTTAAACACAGATACGCAGTATTTT.